This T cell receptor beta chain was identified in a study of spatial heterogeneity in lung cancer (dated by TCRdb to the late 2010s). Notes on the research overall: Beta-chain transcripts were consistently detected in greater numbers than alpha-chain transcripts, which likely reflected higher beta-chain transcript abundance. In the raw uncorrected reads, each unique combination of TCR and UMI appeared more than ten times on average. TCR alpha and beta repertoires were quantitatively compared across multiple tumor regions, matched nontumor lung and blood in non-small cell lung cancer. Nonsynonymous mutation counts, determined by whole-exome sequencing of tumor tissue, were related to features of the TCR repertoire. A strong correlation was found between TCR transcript counts in tumor regions and a T cell transcriptional module score from matched bulk RNA-seq. Both alpha and beta chains were TCR-sequenced in samples taken at surgery, namely 220 tumor regions, roughly 64 matched nontumor lung samples and a few dozen PBMC samples. Broader findings and caveats from the paper: The count of ubiquitous expanded TCRs correlated with the count of ubiquitous nonsynonymous mutations, and the count of regional expanded TCRs correlated with the count of regional nonsynonymous mutations. Additional single-cell paired TCR alpha and beta sequencing was considered necessary to confirm, at a functional level, the hypothesis that regional TCRs recognize regional mutations. The number of expanded intratumoral alpha and beta TCRs correlated with the tumor nonsynonymous mutation count. TCR-seq coverage of tumor T cells was estimated to be only 6% to 7.5% for alpha chains and more than 11% for beta chains.

Notes on this clonotype: It has no known antigen specificity. Base qualities are not at hand, and no much larger clone is one base apart. This beta chain is off target for a library built for alpha chains, so its abundance means little.

Library creation used 5' RACE. Sequencing instrument: NextSeq 500. In the TCR library protocol, a unique molecular identifier was attached to each TCR cDNA molecule so that PCR and sequencing errors could be corrected. The original pipeline was this. Decombinator tools were used for TCR identification, UMI-based error correction and CDR3 extraction. TCRs above a frequency of 2 per 1,000, corresponding to the top 1% of the tumor frequency distribution, were defined as expanded. Expanded tumor TCRs statistically deemed absent (corrected P<0.05) from at least one tumor region were classed as regional, and all other expanded tumor TCRs were classed as ubiquitous. Rényi diversity was computed with the R vegan package after subsampling each repertoire 100 times to 5,000 TCRs. CDR3 similarity networks were constructed using string-kernel similarity of amino acid triplets, with links drawn between CDR3s whose pairwise similarity was above 0.82. The public reads were reanalyzed by TCRdb: fastp trimming at Q25, MiXCR alignment, in-frame beta chains only. Each entry is one CDR3 protein sequence, shown with its most common DNA and genes. These V and J calls rely on TCRdb rather than the paper's analysis. The sample contains roughly 1,200 distinct CDR3 sequences, 32% of them found a single time. The top ten constitute under 40% of the sample.

The time point tag for this specimen amounts to: sample taken at primary tumor resection. Donors were over 60 patients with early-stage, untreated non-small cell lung cancer from the lung TRACERx cohort. Whole RNA extracted from tumor and nontumor lung tissue, or from cryopreserved PBMC samples, was used for TCR sequencing without cell sorting. Patients were selected for TCR sequencing only if sufficient RNA was available from at least two tumor regions. Tumor and adjacent nontumor lung specimens were reviewed by a lung pathologist before selection. Per the germline V gene (reference sequence), SGHNT is the CDR1 and YYREEE is the CDR2. Trimming at the junction amounts to 5 bases on V and 2 bases on J, and the germline ends lie 9 bases apart. The CDR3 sequence holds 13 residues, the cysteine and phenylalanine included. Of the read, only the CDR3 DNA is kept; its 39 bases are in frame from base 1.

The chain joins TRBV5-4 to TRBJ2-3; D gene: possibly TRBD2, on 5 matching bases. The sequence came from a male donor with early-stage non-small cell lung cancer. The input for sequencing was lung tumor tissue, taken at surgery. The base sequence is TGTGCCAGCAGTGGGGAGTTCACAGATACGCAGTATTTT. Translated, this is CASSGEFTDTQYF.